The 16 T cell receptor beta chains presented below share a single source sample, sequenced in a study of cytotoxic CD8 clonotypes in ibrutinib-treated CLL. Some clones are missing from TCRdb's copy, which holds only in-frame ones; the method was immunoSEQ multiplex PCR. The sample yields roughly 250,000 clones, roughly 70% seen once. The sequencing used PBMCs, collected after 24 months of ibrutinib treatment. All receptors come from a human donor with chronic lymphocytic leukemia.

The chain carries TRBV28 and TRBJ2-1; no clear D. Germline V gene sequence: CDR1 MDHEN, CDR2 SYDVKM. V was pared by 7 bases and J by 4 bases, with 5 bases between. The CDR3 is 11 residues long. CDR3 sequence: CASTQYNEQFF. The CDR3, as DNA: TGTGCCAGCACACAATACAATGAGCAGTTCTTC.

This clone was picked up a small number of times. The chain carries TRBV10-3 and TRBJ2-7; D is undetermined. Trimming removed 3 bases from V and 4 bases from J, with 4 bases in between. Germline V gives CDR1 ENHRY, CDR2 SYGVKD. CDR3 length equals 11 residues. CDR3 in DNA: TGTGCCATCAGTGAAGGATACGAGCAGTACTTC. This gives the protein CAISEGYEQYF.

The genes are TRBV29-1 and TRBJ2-3, with D tentatively TRBD2 (5 bases). Germline V gene data show CDR1 as SQVTM and CDR2 as ANQGSEA. The CDR3 consists of 15 residues. V was clipped by 3 bases and J by 2 bases, with 15 bases between them. The CDR3 sequence: CSVDRTPPITDTQYF. The CDR3 bases are TGCAGCGTTGACAGGACTCCCCCTATCACAGATACGCAGTATTTT.

This rearrangement joins TRBV10-3 to TRBJ2-1, with D unclear. Deletions cut 3 bases from V and 8 bases from J, with 20 bases between. The germline gives CDR1 ENHRY, CDR2 SYGVKD. This CDR3 comprises 16 residues. CDR3 bases: TGTGCCATCAGTGATGAGCACTCCCCAAATCGGGATGAGCAGTTCTTC. As protein: CAISDEHSPNRDEQFF.

The V and J genes are TRBV27 and TRBJ1-3; perhaps TRBD1 as D (6 bases). The CDR3 totals 16 residues. Germline V CDR1 and CDR2: MNHEY, SMNVEV (reference sequence). Trimming removed 6 bases from V and 4 bases from J, with 19 bases in between. The CDR3 here is CASSYTRAGAGNTIYF. CDR3 nucleotides: TGTGCCAGCAGCTACACCCGGGCGGGGGCCGGAAACACCATATATTTT.

The chain joins TRBV5-1 to TRBJ2-7; D call uncertain. Germline CDR1 and CDR2: SGHRS and YFSETQ. Trimming stripped 0 bases from V and 0 bases from J, with 7 bases between. The CDR3 consists of 14 residues. CDR3 DNA sequence: TGCGCCAGCAGCTTGGCCGGAGACTCCTACGAGCAGTACTTC. Encoded protein: CASSLAGDSYEQYF. The full variable domain, its missing parts supplied by reference TRBV5-1 and TRBJ2-7, is KAGVTQTPRYLIKTRGQQVTLSCSPISGHRSVSWYQQTPGQGLQFLFEYFSETQRNKGNFPGRFSGRQFSNSRSEMNVSTLELGDSALYLCASSLAGDSYEQYFGPGTRLTVT.

This chain links TRBV5-1 with TRBJ2-2, with D tentatively TRBD1 (6 bases). Between the trimmed V and J ends, which lost 4 bases and 5 bases, there was a span of 18 bases. Germline assignment: CDR1 SGHRS and CDR2 YFSETQ. This CDR3 region has 16 residues. This CDR3 is CASSASGTIKTGELFF. The DNA for the CDR3 is TGCGCCAGCAGCGCCTCCGGGACAATTAAGACCGGGGAGCTGTTTTTT.

The chain employs TRBV13 and TRBJ1-1; D gene unclear. CDR1 is PRHDT, CDR2 FYEKMQ, per germline (reference sequence). The CDR3 length is 15 residues. Trimming took 0 bases from V and 6 from J, leaving 14 bases between them. The DNA of the CDR3 is TGTGCCAGCAGCTTAGGCCTATCAGGTTTGGCTGAAGCTTTCTTT. This encodes CASSLGLSGLAEAFF. Variable domain in full (rest from reference TRBV13 and TRBJ1-1): AAGVIQSPRHLIKEKRETATLKCYPIPRHDTVYWYQQGPGQDPQFLISFYEKMQSDKGSIPDRFSAQQFSDYHSELNMSSLELGDSALYFCASSLGLSGLAEAFFGQGTRLTVV.

This sequence joins TRBV27 and TRBJ2-6, with 7 bases that match TRBD1. The CDR3 is 17 amino acids. Trimming removed 5 bases from V and 1 base from J; junction bases left unmatched: 8. Germline CDR1 MNHEY, CDR2 SMNVEV (reference sequence). In DNA, the CDR3 is TGTGCCAGCAGTCCCCACAGGGGAACATCTGGGGCCAACGTCCTGACTTTC. Its translation: CASSPHRGTSGANVLTF. The entire variable domain, with the rest obtained from reference TRBV27 and TRBJ2-6, is as follows: EAQVTQNPRYLITVTGKKLTVTCSQNMNHEYMSWYRQDPGLGLRQIYYSMNVEVTDKGDVPEGYKVSRKEKRNFPLILESPSPNQTSLYFCASSPHRGTSGANVLTFGAGSRLTVL.

The chain combines TRBV6-5 with TRBJ2-3; no reliable D call. Germline values: CDR1 MNHEY, CDR2 SVGAGI. V shed 5 bases and J shed 2 bases, with 14 bases lying between them. CDR3 length: 15 amino acids. CDR3 loop: CASSRQGFPTDTQYF. The DNA for the CDR3 is TGTGCCAGCAGTCGGCAAGGGTTCCCCACAGATACGCAGTATTTT.

The V gene is TRBV19, the J gene TRBJ1-5, with D unclear. CDR3 length: 12 amino acids. Germline lookup yields CDR1 LNHDA and CDR2 SQIVND (reference sequence). V was pared by 3 bases and J by 5 bases, with 5 bases between. The CDR3 DNA reads as TGTGCCAGTAGTATGCTCTATCAGCCCCAGCATTTT. This sequence encodes CASSMLYQPQHF. Looking up the rest from reference TRBV19 and TRBJ1-5 gives the full variable domain: DGGITQSPKYLFRKEGQNVTLSCEQNLNHDAMYWYRQDPGQGLRLIYYSQIVNDFQKGDIAEGYSVSREKKESFPLTVTSAQKNPTAFYLCASSMLYQPQHFGDGTRLSIL.

The rearrangement links TRBV5-4 to TRBJ2-1, with D possibly matching TRBD1 (6 bases). V lost 1 base and J 0 bases, leaving 11 bases between the germline ends. CDR1 and CDR2 (germline): SGHNT, YYREEE (reference sequence). This CDR3 comprises 16 residues. The CDR3 DNA is TGTGCCAGCAGCTTGAACTCAGGGGTCTCCTACAATGAGCAGTTCTTC. Residues: CASSLNSGVSYNEQFF. Full variable domain (outside the CDR3, taken from reference TRBV5-4 and TRBJ2-1): ETGVTQSPTHLIKTRGQQVTLRCSSQSGHNTVSWYQQALGQGPQFIFQYYREEENGRGNFPPRFSGLQFPNYSSELNVNALELDDSALYLCASSLNSGVSYNEQFFGPGTRLTVL.

The chain combines TRBV9 with TRBJ1-4; possible D gene TRBD1, 6 bases. Looked up from germline, CDR1 is SGDLS and CDR2 is YYNGEE. V gave up 4 bases and J gave up 4 bases, with 14 bases separating them. The CDR3 runs 15 residues. The CDR3: CASSPPEGGNEKLFF. The DNA of the CDR3 is TGTGCCAGCAGCCCACCGGAGGGGGGTAATGAAAAACTGTTTTTT.

The genes are TRBV5-6 and TRBJ2-5, with D possibly called TRBD1 or TRBD2 (6 bases each). This CDR3 spans 14 amino acids. Germline values: CDR1 SGHDT, CDR2 YYEEEE. Trimming stripped 2 bases from V and 4 bases from J, with 12 bases between. The CDR3 region is CASSFFGGGETQYF. The DNA for the CDR3 is TGTGCCAGCAGCTTCTTCGGGGGCGGAGAGACCCAGTACTTC.

The CDR3 DNA is TGTGCCAGCAGCTGTTTCACTATTCGACTAGCGCCTACCTACGAGCAGTACTTC. It is translated as CASSCFTIRLAPTYEQYF. This sequence joins TRBV21-1 and TRBJ2-7; the D segment call TRBD2 is taken from the table without a DNA check. TRBV21-1 represents a pseudogene. The CDR3 spans 18 residues.

V is TRBV30 and J is TRBJ2-1; tentatively, D is TRBD1 or TRBD2 (5 bases each). The V end was cut by 5 bases, the J end by 8 bases, with 19 bases between. This CDR3 region has 14 residues. Looked up from germline, CDR1 is GTSNPN and CDR2 is SVGIG (reference sequence). CDR3 DNA: TGTGCCTGGGAGAACGGGGCTGGGGAAGATGAGCAGTTCTTC. Its translation: CAWENGAGEDEQFF.